Listed below are T cell receptor beta chains from one sample, sequenced in a study of vaccination effects on CD4 cells after COVID-19. The method was immunoSEQ multiplex PCR; TCRdb's version includes in-frame clones alone and lacks a portion of them. The sample records about 60,000 clones, around 80% being singletons. No cognate antigen is known for these TCRs. Sequenced material: CD4+ T cells from PBMCs cultured with HCoV-OC43 spike peptides, taken after COVID-19 vaccination. The receptor source for this set is a human donor who received a COVID-19 vaccine. Both conserved end residues are part of each CDR3. The D gene is left open where the match is weak. Rows give clone size only sometimes, using once, few, many, or a class for an expanded clone.

>TRBV2|-|TRBJ2-3|-
CASRETSTDTQYF
TGTGCCAGCAGAGAAACTAGCACAGATACGCAGTATTTT
>TRBV7-3|-|TRBJ2-3|-
CASSPAGPDTQYF
TGTGCCAGCAGCCCCGCAGGGCCAGATACGCAGTATTTT
>TRBV7-2|-|TRBJ2-5|-
CASSLAGSQETQYF
TGTGCCAGCAGCTTAGCGGGCAGCCAAGAGACCCAGTACTTC
>TRBV7-2|-|TRBJ2-2|-
CASSHPSIGRTGELFF
TGTGCCAGCAGCCATCCTAGTATCGGACGCACCGGGGAGCTGTTTTTT
>TRBV9|-|TRBJ1-4|-
CASSPRGETNEKLFF
TGTGCCAGCAGCCCGCGAGGGGAAACTAATGAAAAACTGTTTTTT
>TRBV6-6|-|TRBJ1-2|TRBD1
CASSFTDRGGGYTF
TGTGCCAGCAGCTTCACCGACAGGGGCGGTGGCTACACCTTC
>TRBV6-5|-|TRBJ1-4|-
CASSMGEYEKLFF
TGTGCCAGCAGTATGGGGGAGTACGAAAAACTGTTTTTT
>TRBV18|-|TRBJ1-2|-
CASSSGAGLGYTF
TGTGCCAGCTCAAGTGGTGCAGGGCTGGGCTACACCTTC
>TRBV2|few|TRBJ1-1|TRBD1
CASSIQGAGTEAFF
TGTGCCAGCAGCATACAGGGGGCGGGTACTGAAGCTTTCTTT
>TRBV6-5|-|TRBJ2-3|-
CASRGISGTDTQYF
TGTGCCAGCCGCGGTATCTCGGGCACAGATACGCAGTATTTT
>TRBV5-1|-|TRBJ2-2|TRBD1
CASSLERQGNTGELFF
TGCGCCAGCAGCTTGGAGAGACAGGGGAACACCGGGGAGCTGTTTTTT
>TRBV5-1|-|TRBJ1-4|-
CASSRSFATNEKLFF
TGCGCCAGCAGCCGCAGTTTTGCAACTAATGAAAAACTGTTTTTT
>TRBV28|few|TRBJ1-1|-
CASSLPKTGSLFF
TGTGCCAGCAGTTTACCTAAAACAGGGAGTCTGTTCTTT
>TRBV3-1/TRBV3-2|-|TRBJ1-4|-
CASSQVGRGYEKLFF
TGTGCCAGCAGCCAAGTAGGCAGAGGATACGAAAAACTGTTTTTT
>TRBV30|-|TRBJ2-6|-
CAWSVSRASGANVLTF
TGTGCCTGGAGTGTAAGCAGGGCCTCTGGGGCCAACGTCCTGACTTTC
>TRBV6-5|-|TRBJ2-5|TRBD1
CASKTGTGGETQYF
TGTGCCAGCAAGACCGGGACAGGGGGCGAGACCCAGTACTTC
>TRBV12-2|-|TRBJ2-3|-
CASRLPHPQGSANADTQYF
TGTGCAAGTCGCTTACCTCATCCTCAGGGCAGTGCCAATGCAGATACGCAGTATTTT
>TRBV7-2|-|TRBJ1-4|TRBD1
CASSLSRGSNEKLFF
TGTGCCAGCAGCTTATCCAGGGGGAGTAATGAAAAACTGTTTTTT
>TRBV9|-|TRBJ2-3|TRBD2
CASSYGLGDPDTQYF
TGTGCCAGCAGTTACGGACTAGGGGATCCAGATACGCAGTATTTT
>TRBV6-5|-|TRBJ1-5|-
CAGGVVDSNQPQHF
TGTGCCGGAGGGGTAGTCGATAGCAATCAGCCCCAGCATTTT
>TRBV5-1|-|TRBJ1-4|-
CASSPSRPHESEKLFF
TGCGCCAGCAGCCCTTCCCGGCCCCACGAGAGTGAAAAACTGTTTTTT
>TRBV2|-|TRBJ1-2|-
CASTGGGFANYGYTF
TGTGCCAGCACCGGGGGGGGCTTTGCAAACTATGGCTACACCTTC
>TRBV6-1|-|TRBJ1-5|-
CASSERVGQPQHF
TGTGCCAGCAGTGAGCGGGTCGGGCAGCCCCAGCATTTT
>TRBV20-1|-|TRBJ1-2|-
CSAFSGSGYTF
TGCAGTGCCTTCTCGGGCTCTGGCTACACCTTC
>TRBV11-3|few|TRBJ1-5|-
CASSLDVRGRDQPQHF
TGTGCCAGCAGCTTAGATGTTCGGGGTCGCGATCAGCCCCAGCATTTT
>TRBV10-3|-|TRBJ1-2|-
CAISDERANYGYTF
TGTGCCATCAGTGATGAAAGAGCTAACTATGGCTACACCTTC
>TRBV5-6|-|TRBJ2-2|-
CASSLAHWGRVTGELFF
TGTGCCAGCAGCTTGGCCCACTGGGGGCGGGTCACCGGGGAGCTGTTTTTT
>TRBV24-1|-|TRBJ2-2|-
CATSERPGGELFF
TGTGCCACCAGTGAACGACCGGGGGGGGAGCTGTTTTTT
>TRBV7-9|-|TRBJ2-4|TRBD2
CASSLVAGRTSGDIQYF
TGTGCCAGCAGCTTAGTGGCAGGGAGGACTAGCGGGGACATTCAGTACTTC
>TRBV4-1|-|TRBJ1-1|-
CASSQQGTEAFF
TGCGCCAGCAGCCAACAGGGGACTGAAGCTTTCTTT
>TRBV11-2|once|TRBJ2-1|TRBD2
CASSLILVGGDEQFF
TGTGCCAGCAGCTTAATCCTAGTGGGGGGGGATGAGCAGTTCTTC
>TRBV7-9|-|TRBJ2-5|-
CASSEQLPDSETQYF
TGTGCCAGCAGCGAACAGCTCCCGGATTCAGAGACCCAGTACTTC
>TRBV9|once|TRBJ1-5|-
CASREVEPYRGGQPQHF
TGTGCCAGCAGGGAGGTTGAACCCTACCGAGGTGGGCAGCCCCAGCATTTT
>TRBV3-1/TRBV3-2|-|TRBJ1-1|-
CASSQEAGYTEAFF
TGTGCCAGCAGCCAAGAGGCAGGGTACACTGAAGCTTTCTTT
>TRBV6-6|-|TRBJ1-5|-
CASSHWPGSQGAQHF
TGTGCCAGCAGTCACTGGCCTGGGTCCCAAGGGGCCCAGCATTTT
>TRBV10-2|-|TRBJ2-1|-
CASSDPGQGWREQFF
TGCGCCAGCAGTGACCCGGGCCAGGGCTGGCGGGAGCAGTTCTTC
>TRBV5-4|-|TRBJ2-5|TRBD2
CASSFIAGGPETQYF
TGTGCCAGCAGCTTTATAGCGGGGGGGCCAGAGACCCAGTACTTC
>TRBV12-3/TRBV12-4|-|TRBJ2-1|-
CASSFGGEQFF
TGTGCCAGCAGTTTTGGGGGAGAGCAGTTCTTC
>TRBV11-1|-|TRBJ2-6|-
CASSWTRSGANVLTF
TGTGCCAGCAGCTGGACCCGCTCTGGGGCCAACGTCCTGACTTTC
>TRBV24-1|-|TRBJ1-2|-
CATSEGGNYGYTF
TGTGCCACCAGCGAAGGGGGGAACTATGGCTACACCTTC
>TRBV6-1|-|TRBJ1-3|-
CASSELPGSCYF
TGTGCCAGCAGTGAGTTACCGGGATCCTGCTATTTT